Listed below are T cell receptor beta chains from one sample, sequenced in a study of Graves' ophthalmopathy and Graves' hyperthyroidism. TCRdb called the multiplex PCR reads again in MiXCR, with one record for every CDR3 protein. Of roughly 39,000 distinct CDR3 sequences detected, approximately 55% appear once; the ten largest clones hold 26%. Sequenced input: peripheral blood. These receptor sequences come from an adult woman with stable Graves' hyperthyroidism. The CDR3 runs from the conserved cysteine through the conserved F or W. A D gene is named only where the DNA matches it firmly. Clone size is given for some rows only: seen once, a few or many times, or a class if the clone is expanded.

cdr3_nt: TGTGCCACCAGAACACCGAACACCGGGGAGCTGTTTTTT; cdr3_aa: CATRTPNTGELFF; j_call: TRBJ2-2; d_call: .; clone_size: many; v_call: TRBV24-1
cdr3_nt: TGCAGCACAAAGACTAGCGACGATGAGCAGTTCTTC; cdr3_aa: CSTKTSDDEQFF; j_call: TRBJ2-1; d_call: TRBD2; clone_size: .; v_call: TRBV20-1
cdr3_nt: TGTGCCAGCAGTTTAGGAAACACCATATATTTT; cdr3_aa: CASSLGNTIYF; j_call: TRBJ1-3; d_call: .; clone_size: many; v_call: TRBV28
cdr3_nt: TGCGCCAGCAGCTTGTGGGCGGGTAGCGGGACAACCTACGAGCAGTACTTC; cdr3_aa: CASSLWAGSGTTYEQYF; j_call: TRBJ2-7; d_call: TRBD2; clone_size: .; v_call: TRBV5-1
cdr3_nt: TGCGCCAGCAGCCAAGTTTCCGGGAACAATTCACCCCTCCACTTT; cdr3_aa: CASSQVSGNNSPLHF; j_call: TRBJ1-6; d_call: .; clone_size: many; v_call: TRBV4-1
cdr3_nt: TGCGCCAGCAGCCCGGACGGTAACTATGGCTACACCTTC; cdr3_aa: CASSPDGNYGYTF; j_call: TRBJ1-2; d_call: .; clone_size: many; v_call: TRBV5-1
cdr3_nt: TGCAGTGCCCTATCCCCCGGGGGTGGGAGAACTGAAGCTTTCTTT; cdr3_aa: CSALSPGGGRTEAFF; j_call: TRBJ1-1; d_call: .; clone_size: many; v_call: TRBV20-1
cdr3_nt: TGTGCCACCAGCAGGGGGACCACCGGGGAGCTGTTTTTT; cdr3_aa: CATSRGTTGELFF; j_call: TRBJ2-2; d_call: .; clone_size: many; v_call: TRBV15
cdr3_nt: TGCGCCAGCAGGAGTGGGCTAGCGGGAGAGGCAGATACGCAGTATTTT; cdr3_aa: CASRSGLAGEADTQYF; j_call: TRBJ2-3; d_call: TRBD2; clone_size: many; v_call: TRBV5-1
cdr3_nt: TGCAGTGCTAGTATGGGGCGGGAAGAGACCCAGTACTTC; cdr3_aa: CSASMGREETQYF; j_call: TRBJ2-5; d_call: .; clone_size: .; v_call: TRBV20-1
cdr3_nt: TGCAGCGTGGGACAGGGTTTCAACACTGAAGCTTTCTTT; cdr3_aa: CSVGQGFNTEAFF; j_call: TRBJ1-1; d_call: TRBD1; clone_size: .; v_call: TRBV29-1
cdr3_nt: TGTGCCAGCATGGGGAGGGGGGAAGAGACCCAGTACTTC; cdr3_aa: CASMGRGEETQYF; j_call: TRBJ2-5; d_call: .; clone_size: many; v_call: TRBV28
cdr3_nt: TGTGCCAGCAGCCTCGAACTAGCGGGGCCCTACGAGCAGTACTTC; cdr3_aa: CASSLELAGPYEQYF; j_call: TRBJ2-7; d_call: TRBD2; clone_size: many; v_call: TRBV3-1
cdr3_nt: TGTGCCAGCAGCCATGGGACCCAACCCTACGAGCAGTACTTC; cdr3_aa: CASSHGTQPYEQYF; j_call: TRBJ2-7; d_call: .; clone_size: large; v_call: TRBV7-8
cdr3_nt: TGTGCCAGCAGTGAATTTCGGTGGTATGTGAACACTGAAGCTTTCTTT; cdr3_aa: CASSEFRWYVNTEAFF; j_call: TRBJ1-1; d_call: .; clone_size: many; v_call: TRBV6-1
cdr3_nt: TGTGCCAGTAGTATAGGCCCTACAGGGGACGGGGAGCTGTTTTTT; cdr3_aa: CASSIGPTGDGELFF; j_call: TRBJ2-2; d_call: TRBD1; clone_size: many; v_call: TRBV19
cdr3_nt: TGTGCCAGCAGCGTGGGACAATCGCGGGAGACCCAGTACTTC; cdr3_aa: CASSVGQSRETQYF; j_call: TRBJ2-5; d_call: .; clone_size: many; v_call: TRBV9
cdr3_nt: TGCAGGTTGGGTACTGAAGCTTTCTTT; cdr3_aa: CRLGTEAFF; j_call: TRBJ1-1; d_call: .; clone_size: once; v_call: TRBV29-1
cdr3_nt: TGTGCCAGCAGTTTCAGGGTGTGGGGAAACACCATATATTTT; cdr3_aa: CASSFRVWGNTIYF; j_call: TRBJ1-3; d_call: .; clone_size: many; v_call: TRBV28
cdr3_nt: TGCAGTGCTAGAGTAAGGGGTAAAGAGACCCAGTACTTC; cdr3_aa: CSARVRGKETQYF; j_call: TRBJ2-5; d_call: .; clone_size: once; v_call: TRBV20-1
cdr3_nt: TGTGCCAGCAGTCCGGTGGGGTACACCGGGGAGCTGTTTTTT; cdr3_aa: CASSPVGYTGELFF; j_call: TRBJ2-2; d_call: .; clone_size: many; v_call: TRBV12-3/TRBV12-4
cdr3_nt: TGTGCCAGCAGCGCCGGGACAGGGAAGGACGGGGAGCTGTTTTTT; cdr3_aa: CASSAGTGKDGELFF; j_call: TRBJ2-2; d_call: TRBD1; clone_size: many; v_call: TRBV11-1